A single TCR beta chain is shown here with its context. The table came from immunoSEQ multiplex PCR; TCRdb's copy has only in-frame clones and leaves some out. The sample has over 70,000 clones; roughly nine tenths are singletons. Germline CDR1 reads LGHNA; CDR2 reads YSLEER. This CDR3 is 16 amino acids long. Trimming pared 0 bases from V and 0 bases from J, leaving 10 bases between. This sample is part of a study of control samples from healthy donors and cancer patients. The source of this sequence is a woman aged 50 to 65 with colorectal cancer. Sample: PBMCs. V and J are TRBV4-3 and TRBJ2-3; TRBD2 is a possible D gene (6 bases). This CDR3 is CASSQDTSLSTDTQYF. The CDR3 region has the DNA TGCGCCAGCAGCCAAGACACTAGCCTAAGCACAGATACGCAGTATTTT.